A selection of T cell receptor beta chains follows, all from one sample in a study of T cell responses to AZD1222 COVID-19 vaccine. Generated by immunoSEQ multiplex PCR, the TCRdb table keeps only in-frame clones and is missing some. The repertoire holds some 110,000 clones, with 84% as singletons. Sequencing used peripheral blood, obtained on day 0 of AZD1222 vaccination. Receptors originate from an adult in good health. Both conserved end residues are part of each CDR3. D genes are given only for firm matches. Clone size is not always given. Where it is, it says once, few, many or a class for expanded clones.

CDR3aa: CASSNSRYRGCEQFF; CDR3nt: TGTGCCAGCAGCAATTCTCGATATAGGGGGTGCGAGCAGTTCTTC; abundance: -; d_gene: -; j_gene: TRBJ2-1; v_gene: TRBV21-1
CDR3aa: CASSRLSEAFLSGANVLTF; CDR3nt: TGCGCCAGCAGCCGGCTCAGCGAGGCTTTCCTCTCTGGGGCCAACGTCCTGACTTTC; abundance: -; d_gene: -; j_gene: TRBJ2-6; v_gene: TRBV4-1
CDR3aa: CASSHNVGTTLQETQYF; CDR3nt: TGTGCCAGCAGCCACAACGTAGGGACTACGCTCCAAGAGACCCAGTACTTC; abundance: -; d_gene: TRBD2; j_gene: TRBJ2-5; v_gene: TRBV14
CDR3aa: CASSQAGQGWTGELFF; CDR3nt: TGTGCCAGCAGCCAAGCCGGACAGGGGTGGACCGGGGAGCTGTTTTTT; abundance: -; d_gene: TRBD1; j_gene: TRBJ2-2; v_gene: TRBV14
CDR3aa: CASNRVLSNQPQHF; CDR3nt: TGTGCCAGCAACCGGGTCCTTAGCAATCAGCCCCAGCATTTT; abundance: -; d_gene: -; j_gene: TRBJ1-5; v_gene: TRBV28
CDR3aa: CASSSLRAGSNQPQHF; CDR3nt: TGTGCCAGCAGCTCCCTGAGGGCTGGGAGCAATCAGCCCCAGCATTTT; abundance: -; d_gene: -; j_gene: TRBJ1-5; v_gene: TRBV11-2
CDR3aa: CASSGRDRPLSGYGYTF; CDR3nt: TGTGCCAGCAGTGGGAGGGACAGGCCCCTATCGGGCTATGGCTACACCTTC; abundance: -; d_gene: TRBD1; j_gene: TRBJ1-2; v_gene: TRBV27
CDR3aa: CASSGGDRESTDTQYF; CDR3nt: TGTGCCAGCAGCGGAGGAGACAGGGAGAGCACAGATACGCAGTATTTT; abundance: -; d_gene: TRBD1; j_gene: TRBJ2-3; v_gene: TRBV9
CDR3aa: CAISEVGFGYTF; CDR3nt: TGTGCCATCAGTGAGGTTGGGTTTGGCTACACCTTC; abundance: -; d_gene: -; j_gene: TRBJ1-2; v_gene: TRBV10-3
CDR3aa: CASSSSGGPLRDTQYF; CDR3nt: TGCGCCAGCAGCTCCAGCGGGGGGCCTCTGAGAGATACGCAGTATTTT; abundance: -; d_gene: TRBD2; j_gene: TRBJ2-3; v_gene: TRBV5-1
CDR3aa: CASSLQGANTGELFF; CDR3nt: TGTGCCAGCAGCTTACAGGGAGCGAACACCGGGGAGCTGTTTTTT; abundance: -; d_gene: -; j_gene: TRBJ2-2; v_gene: TRBV3-1/TRBV3-2
CDR3aa: CASSRSHKGDYGYTF; CDR3nt: TGTGCCAGTAGTCGCTCTCATAAGGGGGACTATGGCTACACCTTC; abundance: -; d_gene: -; j_gene: TRBJ1-2; v_gene: TRBV19
CDR3aa: CASSSGQGITYEQYF; CDR3nt: TGTGCCAGCAGCAGCGGACAGGGTATAACCTACGAGCAGTACTTC; abundance: -; d_gene: TRBD1; j_gene: TRBJ2-7; v_gene: TRBV5-5
CDR3aa: CASIMTGSSYEQYF; CDR3nt: TGTGCCAGCATCATGACGGGGAGCTCCTACGAGCAGTACTTC; abundance: -; d_gene: -; j_gene: TRBJ2-7; v_gene: TRBV7-9
CDR3aa: CASSLGGRARNTEAFF; CDR3nt: TGTGCCAGCAGCTTAGGGGGGAGGGCGAGGAACACTGAAGCTTTCTTT; abundance: -; d_gene: -; j_gene: TRBJ1-1; v_gene: TRBV7-9
CDR3aa: CASSSDSNQPQHF; CDR3nt: TGTGCCAGCTCATCTGACAGCAATCAGCCCCAGCATTTT; abundance: once; d_gene: -; j_gene: TRBJ1-5; v_gene: TRBV18
CDR3aa: CASSSERTGNTEAFF; CDR3nt: TGTGCCAGCAGCTCAGAAAGGACAGGCAACACTGAAGCTTTCTTT; abundance: -; d_gene: TRBD1; j_gene: TRBJ1-1; v_gene: TRBV7-9
CDR3aa: CATSDPPVYEQFF; CDR3nt: TGTGCCACCAGTGACCCCCCAGTATATGAGCAGTTCTTC; abundance: -; d_gene: -; j_gene: TRBJ2-1; v_gene: TRBV24-1
CDR3aa: CASKSAGGTGELFF; CDR3nt: TGCGCCAGCAAGTCAGCGGGAGGTACCGGGGAGCTGTTTTTT; abundance: -; d_gene: TRBD2; j_gene: TRBJ2-2; v_gene: TRBV5-1
CDR3aa: CASSFWGGQYF; CDR3nt: TGTGCCAGCAGTTTCTGGGGAGGGCAGTACTTC; abundance: -; d_gene: -; j_gene: TRBJ2-7; v_gene: TRBV28
CDR3aa: CASSPQVGLLGEQYF; CDR3nt: TGTGCCAGCAGCCCCCAGGTAGGGCTGCTGGGCGAGCAGTACTTC; abundance: -; d_gene: -; j_gene: TRBJ2-7; v_gene: TRBV2
CDR3aa: CASSWTRTGVGYTF; CDR3nt: TGTGCCAGCAGCTGGACCAGGACAGGGGTAGGCTACACCTTC; abundance: many; d_gene: TRBD1; j_gene: TRBJ1-2; v_gene: TRBV5-6
CDR3aa: CATSRGLGSGGSGANVLTF; CDR3nt: TGTGCCACCAGCAGAGGATTGGGCAGTGGGGGTTCTGGGGCCAACGTCCTGACTTTC; abundance: -; d_gene: -; j_gene: TRBJ2-6; v_gene: TRBV15
CDR3aa: CASSTRLLDTQYF; CDR3nt: TGCGCCAGCAGCACTAGACTCCTAGATACGCAGTATTTT; abundance: -; d_gene: -; j_gene: TRBJ2-3; v_gene: TRBV5-1
CDR3aa: CASSQQGGTEAFF; CDR3nt: TGTGCCAGCAGCCAACAGGGAGGAACTGAAGCTTTCTTT; abundance: -; d_gene: -; j_gene: TRBJ1-1; v_gene: TRBV6-4
CDR3aa: CATGNLFSGTGNQPQHF; CDR3nt: TGTGCCACCGGGAACTTGTTCTCCGGGACAGGCAATCAGCCCCAGCATTTT; abundance: -; d_gene: TRBD1; j_gene: TRBJ1-5; v_gene: TRBV10-3
CDR3aa: CASSTGQWDTIYF; CDR3nt: TGTGCCAGCAGCACAGGACAGTGGGACACCATATATTTT; abundance: -; d_gene: -; j_gene: TRBJ1-3; v_gene: TRBV7-9
CDR3aa: CASRRQSGYSNQPQHF; CDR3nt: TGTGCCAGTAGACGACAGTCGGGGTATAGCAATCAGCCCCAGCATTTT; abundance: -; d_gene: -; j_gene: TRBJ1-5; v_gene: TRBV19
CDR3aa: CASSAPGQGEANYGYTF; CDR3nt: TGTGCCAGCAGTGCCCCCGGACAGGGAGAGGCTAACTATGGCTACACCTTC; abundance: -; d_gene: TRBD1; j_gene: TRBJ1-2; v_gene: TRBV28
CDR3aa: CASSPLAASGASGTYF; CDR3nt: TGTGCCAGCTCACCACTCGCTGCTAGCGGGGCTTCGGGTACTTACTTC; abundance: -; d_gene: TRBD2; j_gene: TRBJ2-5; v_gene: TRBV18
CDR3aa: CASRADRSSEKLFF; CDR3nt: TGTGCCAGCAGAGCGGACAGAAGTAGTGAAAAACTGTTTTTT; abundance: -; d_gene: -; j_gene: TRBJ1-4; v_gene: TRBV7-2
CDR3aa: CASAPGLNSYEQYF; CDR3nt: TGTGCCAGCGCTCCGGGACTCAACTCCTACGAGCAGTACTTC; abundance: -; d_gene: -; j_gene: TRBJ2-7; v_gene: TRBV28
CDR3aa: CASSLERGGPDCEQFF; CDR3nt: TGTGCCAGCAGCCTCGAACGAGGGGGGCCTGACTGTGAGCAGTTCTTC; abundance: -; d_gene: -; j_gene: TRBJ2-1; v_gene: TRBV3-1/TRBV3-2
CDR3aa: CAISLTENTGELFF; CDR3nt: TGTGCCATCAGCCTGACAGAGAACACCGGGGAGCTGTTTTTT; abundance: -; d_gene: -; j_gene: TRBJ2-2; v_gene: TRBV10-3
CDR3aa: CASSAYSQKSYGYTF; CDR3nt: TGTGCCAGCAGCGCTTACAGCCAGAAAAGCTATGGCTACACCTTC; abundance: -; d_gene: -; j_gene: TRBJ1-2; v_gene: TRBV9
CDR3aa: CASRDSLNTEAFF; CDR3nt: TGTGCCAGCCGGGACTCCCTGAACACTGAAGCTTTCTTT; abundance: -; d_gene: -; j_gene: TRBJ1-1; v_gene: TRBV6-4
CDR3aa: CASSSAWLTQETQYF; CDR3nt: TGTGCCAGCAGCTCCGCGTGGTTGACCCAAGAGACCCAGTACTTC; abundance: -; d_gene: -; j_gene: TRBJ2-5; v_gene: TRBV9